These T cell receptor beta chains were read from a single sample in a study of cytomegalovirus exposure and HLA in healthy donors. The method was immunoSEQ multiplex PCR; TCRdb's version includes in-frame clones alone and lacks a portion of them. This sample has 120,000 to 150,000 clones, with 78% found just once. Specimen: PBMCs. These receptors all come from a woman in her forties in good health and CMV-seropositive. CDR3s include the opening cysteine and the closing phenylalanine or tryptophan. The D gene is left open where the match is weak. Not every row has a clone size; where given, it reads once, few, many or a size class.

D: TRBD1
J: TRBJ2-1
size: .
V: TRBV28
DNA: TGTGCCAGCTACCCCCTAGGGGACAGGGCGTACAATGAGCAGTTCTTC
CDR3: CASYPLGDRAYNEQFF

D: .
J: TRBJ1-2
size: .
V: TRBV21-1
DNA: TGTGCCAGCCCTGAGGGGGGACAGGGGGCTGCGTCTAACTATGGCTACACCTTC
CDR3: CASPEGGQGAASNYGYTF

D: .
J: TRBJ1-5
size: .
V: TRBV6-5
DNA: TGTGCCAGCAGTTATTGGCCTAGCAATCAGCCCCAGCATTTT
CDR3: CASSYWPSNQPQHF

D: TRBD1
J: TRBJ2-3
size: .
V: TRBV5-4
DNA: TGTGCCAGCAGCTTGGAACCGGGACAGAGCACAGATACGCAGTATTTT
CDR3: CASSLEPGQSTDTQYF

D: TRBD2
J: TRBJ2-1
size: .
V: TRBV5-1
DNA: TGCGCCAGCAGCTTCCGACTAGCGGGGGAGACATACAATGAGCAGTTCTTC
CDR3: CASSFRLAGETYNEQFF

D: .
J: TRBJ2-7
size: .
V: TRBV5-1
DNA: TGCGCCAGCAGCCTGCAGGGGTCCCAGTACGAGCAGTACTTC
CDR3: CASSLQGSQYEQYF

D: .
J: TRBJ1-5
size: .
V: TRBV2
DNA: TGTGCCAGCAGTGAAGCCGACACAGGGATTGGTCAGCCCCAGCATTTT
CDR3: CASSEADTGIGQPQHF

D: TRBD2
J: TRBJ2-1
size: .
V: TRBV11-2
DNA: TGTGCCAGCAACCCAGGGGGGACTAGCCCGTTCTTC
CDR3: CASNPGGTSPFF

D: TRBD1
J: TRBJ1-4
size: .
V: TRBV7-9
DNA: TGTGCCAGCAGCCCCGTAGGGACAGGGAGGGATGAAAAACTGTTTTTT
CDR3: CASSPVGTGRDEKLFF

D: TRBD2
J: TRBJ2-1
size: .
V: TRBV7-2
DNA: TGTGCCAGCAGCCAGGGGACTAGCGGGACTTACAATGAGCAGTTCTTC
CDR3: CASSQGTSGTYNEQFF

D: TRBD1
J: TRBJ2-7
size: .
V: TRBV6-1
DNA: TGTGCCAGCAGTCCCTCCTCGGACAGGTACGAGCAGTACTTC
CDR3: CASSPSSDRYEQYF

D: TRBD1
J: TRBJ2-6
size: .
V: TRBV5-1
DNA: TGCGCCAGCAGCTTGGCCCATGTGACAGGGGGGTCAGGGGCCAACGTCCTGACTTTC
CDR3: CASSLAHVTGGSGANVLTF

D: TRBD1
J: TRBJ1-1
size: .
V: TRBV11-2
DNA: TGTGCCAGCAGAGACAGGGGCGCCACTGAAGCTTTCTTT
CDR3: CASRDRGATEAFF

D: TRBD1
J: TRBJ1-5
size: .
V: TRBV19
DNA: TGTGCCAGTAGGGCGTTGCAGGGGGGAGGTCAGCCCCAGCATTTT
CDR3: CASRALQGGGQPQHF

D: TRBD1
J: TRBJ1-4
size: .
V: TRBV7-2
DNA: TGTGCCAGCAGCTGGACAGGGATCAATGAAAAACTGTTTTTT
CDR3: CASSWTGINEKLFF

D: TRBD1
J: TRBJ1-1
size: .
V: TRBV9
DNA: TGTGCCAGCAGCCGGGGACAGCTGAACACTGAAGCTTTCTTT
CDR3: CASSRGQLNTEAFF

D: .
J: TRBJ1-5
size: once
V: TRBV28
DNA: TGTGCCAGCAGGGGCGACAGGTATCAGCCCCAGCATTTT
CDR3: CASRGDRYQPQHF

D: .
J: TRBJ1-1
size: .
V: TRBV4-1
DNA: TGCGCCAGCAGCCAAGTCGTAATGAACACTGAAGCTTTCTTT
CDR3: CASSQVVMNTEAFF